This T cell receptor (beta chain) was observed in a study of shared clonotypes between healthy human individuals. About the study: There were three CD4 naive, three CD4 memory, two CD8 naive and one CD8 memory plates per donor.

Note on this clone: As yet, its antigen is unknown.

This CDR3 contains 14 residues. Germline V gene data show CDR1 as MNHEY and CDR2 as SVGAGI. V lost 4 bases and J lost 1, with 9 bases in between. Study results and limitations: What rarefaction showed was incomplete sorted-subset sequencing despite large depth. Clonotypes shared by all four donors outscored non-shared clonotypes in generation probability.

Repertoires were generated with immunoSEQ multiplex PCR, while TCRdb's copy carries only in-frame clones and drops some. This table has about 320,000 clones, more than 75% appearing once. The sample was memory CD8+ T cells sorted from blood. Subset noted: CD45RO+ cells pooled with CCR7-negative TemRA cells. This chain joins TRBV6-5 and TRBJ2-3; D is undetermined. The receptor's source is a man aged 18 to 29 in good health. The CDR3 DNA follows: TGTGCCAGCAGTTCGACGGGCGGCACAGATACGCAGTATTTT. Amino acids: CASSSTGGTDTQYF.